Presented here are 4 T cell receptor beta chains from one specimen sequenced in a study of T cell responses to AZD1222 COVID-19 vaccine. Method: immunoSEQ multiplex PCR; TCRdb's copy keeps in-frame clones and lacks some. This sample has about 110,000 clones, with approximately 94% found just once. The source material was peripheral blood, sampled 28 days after the second AZD1222 dose. The receptors were gathered from an adult who received the AZD1222 COVID-19 vaccine.

The rearrangement uses TRBV3-1 (or the pseudogene TRBV3-2) and TRBJ1-4; D not resolved. The ends were cut back, 3 bases at V and 8 bases at J, with 19 bases in the middle. CDR1 is LGHDT and CDR2 is YNNKEL in the germline V gene (reference sequence). The CDR3 consists of 16 residues. CDR3 nucleotide sequence: TGTGCCAGCAGCCACCTACGGGCCGCGACGGAAGAAAAACTGTTTTTT. The encoded protein is CASSHLRAATEEKLFF.

V usage is TRBV6-5 and J usage is TRBJ1-5; TRBD1 matches at 7 bases. The CDR3 contains 15 residues. V dropped 6 bases and J dropped 11; count of bases not matched to a gene: 16. Germline V gene data show CDR1 as MNHEY and CDR2 as SVGAGI. In nucleotides, the CDR3 is TGTGCCAGCAGCCCAGGGGGAGATCCAAGGGAGGCCCAGCATTTT. Amino acid sequence: CASSPGGDPREAQHF.

The chain couples TRBV5-5 to TRBJ2-3, with a tentative D call TRBD2 (6 bases). The germline gives CDR1 SGHKS, CDR2 YYEKEE (reference sequence). Trimming shortened V by 2 bases and J by 6 bases, and 25 bases separated the two germline ends. The CDR3 is 18 residues long. The CDR3 region is CASSLSSAGRLLLDTQYF. In DNA form, the CDR3 reads TGTGCCAGCAGCTTAAGTAGCGCGGGACGCCTTTTGTTGGATACGCAGTATTTT.

The chain couples TRBV20-1 to TRBJ1-6; D is possibly TRBD1 (6 bases). The CDR3 extends over 12 amino acids. Germline loops: CDR1 DFQATT, CDR2 SNEGSKA (reference sequence). Trimming removed 3 bases at V and 9 bases at J, with 9 bases between. The CDR3, as DNA: TGCAGTGCTAGTCACAGGGTTTCACCCCTCCACTTT. This codes for CSASHRVSPLHF.